This TCR beta chain was sequenced for a study of T cell responses to AZD1222 COVID-19 vaccine. Overall study findings and caveats: No day 14 peak samples; only post-peak repertoires were characterized. Baseline antibody screening turned up just a handful of seropositive AZD1222 recipients. There were mostly white British donors and more females than males, and clonal diversity was possibly underestimated.

Samples with a second dose at about 4 or about 12 weeks were pooled together. The CDR3 sequence is 16 residues long. The V and J ends lost 4 bases and 1 base respectively, with 15 bases between them. Germline CDR1 reads MGHRA; CDR2 reads YSYEKL. Sequenced by immunoSEQ multiplex PCR; TCRdb stores in-frame clones only, minus some. The sample lists about 140,000 clones; roughly 93% were seen once. For this clone: Its target is unknown.

The sequence was collected from an adult who received the AZD1222 COVID-19 vaccine. The sample consisted of peripheral blood, taken 28 days after the second AZD1222 dose. The V call is TRBV4-1, the J call TRBJ2-3; D possibly matches TRBD1 or TRBD2 (5 bases each). The CDR3 DNA is TGCGCCAGCAGCCGGGGAATCCCGGGGCGCACAGATACGCAGTATTTT. Its protein is CASSRGIPGRTDTQYF.